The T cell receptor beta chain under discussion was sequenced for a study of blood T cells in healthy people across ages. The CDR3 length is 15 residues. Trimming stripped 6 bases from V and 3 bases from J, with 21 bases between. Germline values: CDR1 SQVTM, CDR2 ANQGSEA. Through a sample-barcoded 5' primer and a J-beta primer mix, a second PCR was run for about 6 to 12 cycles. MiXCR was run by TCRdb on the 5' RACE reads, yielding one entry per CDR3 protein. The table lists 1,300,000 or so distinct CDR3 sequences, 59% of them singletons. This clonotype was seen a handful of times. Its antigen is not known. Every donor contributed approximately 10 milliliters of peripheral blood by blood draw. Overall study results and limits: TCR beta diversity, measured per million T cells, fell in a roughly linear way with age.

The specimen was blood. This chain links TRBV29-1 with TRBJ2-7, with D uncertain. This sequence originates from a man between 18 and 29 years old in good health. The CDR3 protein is CSVLFSGTAYYEQYF. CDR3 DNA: TGCAGCGTCCTTTTCTCTGGAACGGCCTACTACGAGCAGTACTTC.